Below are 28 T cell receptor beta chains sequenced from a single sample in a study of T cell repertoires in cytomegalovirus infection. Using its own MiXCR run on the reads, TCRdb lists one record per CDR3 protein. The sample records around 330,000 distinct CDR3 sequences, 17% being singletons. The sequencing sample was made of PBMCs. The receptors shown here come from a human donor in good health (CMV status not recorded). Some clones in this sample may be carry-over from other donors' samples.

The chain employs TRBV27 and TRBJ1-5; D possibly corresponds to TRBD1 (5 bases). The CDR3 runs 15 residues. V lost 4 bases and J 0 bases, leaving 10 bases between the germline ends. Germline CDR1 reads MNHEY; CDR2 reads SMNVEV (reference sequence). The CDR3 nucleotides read TGTGCCAGCAGTTCTGGGACCTCTAGCAATCAGCCCCAGCATTTT. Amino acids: CASSSGTSSNQPQHF.

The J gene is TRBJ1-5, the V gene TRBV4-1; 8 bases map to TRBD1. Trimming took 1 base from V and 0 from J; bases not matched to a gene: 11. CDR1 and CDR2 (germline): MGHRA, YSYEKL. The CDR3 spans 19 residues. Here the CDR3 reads CASSQVGQGLLYSNQPQHF. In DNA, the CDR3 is TGCGCCAGCAGCCAAGTCGGACAGGGACTACTTTATAGCAATCAGCCCCAGCATTTT.

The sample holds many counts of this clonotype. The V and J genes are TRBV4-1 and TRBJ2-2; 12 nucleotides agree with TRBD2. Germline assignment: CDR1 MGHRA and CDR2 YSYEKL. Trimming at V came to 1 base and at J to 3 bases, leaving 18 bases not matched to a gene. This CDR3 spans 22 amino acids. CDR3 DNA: TGCGCCAGCAGCCAAGGTCGTTGGACTAGCGGGGCTTCCCACCGCGACACCGGGGAGCTGTTTTTT. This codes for CASSQGRWTSGASHRDTGELFF.

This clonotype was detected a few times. DNA of the CDR3: TGTGCCAGCAGTTTAAGGGGACTAGCGGGGATCTACAATGAGCAGTTCTTC. It translates to CASSLRGLAGIYNEQFF. The J gene is TRBJ2-1, the V gene TRBV28, with TRBD2 matching 13 bases. The CDR3 has 17 residues. Germline V gives CDR1 MDHEN, CDR2 SYDVKM. V shed 2 bases and J 3 bases; nucleotides not matched to a gene: 4.

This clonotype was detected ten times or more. Here the CDR3 reads CASSLDLGRSYEQYF. In DNA, the CDR3 is TGTGCCAGCAGCTTAGATTTAGGACGGAGCTACGAGCAGTACTTC. The chain recombines TRBV7-2 with TRBJ2-7; the D is unclear. This CDR3 spans 15 amino acids. Trimming shortened V by 1 base and J by 3 bases, and 13 bases separated the two germline ends. Germline V gene sequence: CDR1 SGHTA, CDR2 FQGNSA.

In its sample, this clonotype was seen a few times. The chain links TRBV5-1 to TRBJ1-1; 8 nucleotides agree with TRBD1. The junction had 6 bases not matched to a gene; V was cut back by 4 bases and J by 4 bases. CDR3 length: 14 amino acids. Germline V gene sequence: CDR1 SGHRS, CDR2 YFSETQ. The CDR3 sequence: CASSQRQGFTEAFF. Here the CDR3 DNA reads TGCGCCAGCAGCCAAAGACAGGGGTTCACTGAAGCTTTCTTT.

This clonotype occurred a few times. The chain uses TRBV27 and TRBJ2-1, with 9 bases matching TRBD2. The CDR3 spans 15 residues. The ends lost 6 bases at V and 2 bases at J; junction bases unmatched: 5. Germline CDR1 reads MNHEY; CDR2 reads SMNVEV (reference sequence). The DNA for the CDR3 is TGTGCCAGCAGAGGCGGGGGGGAAGCCTACAATGAGCAGTTCTTC. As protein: CASRGGGEAYNEQFF.

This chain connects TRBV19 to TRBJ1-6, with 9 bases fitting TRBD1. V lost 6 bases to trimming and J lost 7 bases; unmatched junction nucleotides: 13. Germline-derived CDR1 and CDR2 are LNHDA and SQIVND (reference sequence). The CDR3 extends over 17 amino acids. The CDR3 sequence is CASRGVGTGSWNSPLHF. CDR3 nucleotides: TGTGCCAGTAGGGGTGTCGGGACAGGGTCCTGGAATTCACCCCTCCACTTT.

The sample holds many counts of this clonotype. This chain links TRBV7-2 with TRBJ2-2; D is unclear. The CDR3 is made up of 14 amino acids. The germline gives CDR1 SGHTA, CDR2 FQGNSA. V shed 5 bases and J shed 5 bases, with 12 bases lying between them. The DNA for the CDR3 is TGTGCCAGCAGCCCGACCAATCCGACCGGGGAGCTGTTTTTT. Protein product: CASSPTNPTGELFF. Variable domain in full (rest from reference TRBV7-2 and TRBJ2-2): GAGVSQSPSNKVTEKGKDVELRCDPISGHTALYWYRQSLGQGLEFLIYFQGNSAPDKSGLPSDRFSAERTGGSVSTLTIQRTQQEDSAVYLCASSPTNPTGELFFGEGSRLTVL.

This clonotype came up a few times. The CDR3 nucleotides read TGTGCCCAGCGGGGAATTACCACCCTCTCCTACAATGAGCAGTTCTTC. As protein: CAQRGITTLSYNEQFF. V is TRBV2 and J is TRBJ2-1; 7 nucleotides agree with TRBD2. Germline V gives CDR1 SNHLY, CDR2 FYNNEI. The CDR3 runs 16 residues. With 11 bases clipped from V and 0 bases from J, the junction kept 13 bases outside the gene matches. Drawing the rest from reference TRBV2 and TRBJ2-1, the complete variable domain is EPEVTQTPSHQVTQMGQEVILRCVPISNHLYFYWYRQILGQKVEFLVSFYNNEISEKSEIFDDQFSVERPDGSNFTLKIRSTKLEDSAMYFCAQRGITTLSYNEQFFGPGTRLTVL.

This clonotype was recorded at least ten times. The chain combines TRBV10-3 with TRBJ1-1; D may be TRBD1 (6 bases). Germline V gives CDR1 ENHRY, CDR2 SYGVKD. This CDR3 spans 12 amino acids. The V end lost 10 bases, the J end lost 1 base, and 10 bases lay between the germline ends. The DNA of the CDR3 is TGTGCCACAGGACAGCCGAACACTGAAGCTTTCTTT. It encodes CATGQPNTEAFF.

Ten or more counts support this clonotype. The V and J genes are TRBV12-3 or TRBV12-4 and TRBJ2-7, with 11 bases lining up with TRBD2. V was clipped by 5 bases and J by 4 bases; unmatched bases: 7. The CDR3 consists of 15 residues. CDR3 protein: CASSLSGGARYEQYF. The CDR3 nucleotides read TGTGCCAGCAGTCTTAGCGGGGGGGCCCGGTACGAGCAGTACTTC.

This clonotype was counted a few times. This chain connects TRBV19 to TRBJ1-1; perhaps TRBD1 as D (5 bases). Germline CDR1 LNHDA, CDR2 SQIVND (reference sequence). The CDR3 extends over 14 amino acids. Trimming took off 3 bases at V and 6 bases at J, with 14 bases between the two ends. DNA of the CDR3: TGTGCCAGTAGTATCGACAGAGGGGCGGCTGAAGCTTTCTTT. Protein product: CASSIDRGAAEAFF.

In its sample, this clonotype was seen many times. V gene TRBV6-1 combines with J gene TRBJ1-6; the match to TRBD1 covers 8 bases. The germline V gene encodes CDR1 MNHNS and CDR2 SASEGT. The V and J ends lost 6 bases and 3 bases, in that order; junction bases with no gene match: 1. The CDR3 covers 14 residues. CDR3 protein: CASSGQGYNSPLHF. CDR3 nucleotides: TGTGCCAGCAGCGGACAGGGCTATAATTCACCCCTCCACTTT.

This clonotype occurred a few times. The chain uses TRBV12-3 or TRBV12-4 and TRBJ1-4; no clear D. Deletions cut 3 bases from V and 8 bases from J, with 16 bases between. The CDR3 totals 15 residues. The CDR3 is CASSFSGSILEKLFF. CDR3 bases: TGTGCCAGCAGTTTCAGTGGCAGTATACTAGAAAAACTGTTTTTT.

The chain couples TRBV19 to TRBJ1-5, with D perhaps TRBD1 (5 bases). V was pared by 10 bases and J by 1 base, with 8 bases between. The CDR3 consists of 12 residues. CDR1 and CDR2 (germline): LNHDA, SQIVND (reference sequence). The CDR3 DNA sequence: TGTGCCACCAGGGAGAGCAATCAGCCCCAGCATTTT. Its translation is CATRESNQPQHF.

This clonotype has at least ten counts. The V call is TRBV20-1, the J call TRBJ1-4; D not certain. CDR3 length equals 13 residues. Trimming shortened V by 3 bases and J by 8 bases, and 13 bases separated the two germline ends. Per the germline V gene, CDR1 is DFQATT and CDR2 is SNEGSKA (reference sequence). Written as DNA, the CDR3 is TGCAGTGCTAGCACAGCTGTCCGGGAAAAACTGTTTTTT. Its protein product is CSASTAVREKLFF.

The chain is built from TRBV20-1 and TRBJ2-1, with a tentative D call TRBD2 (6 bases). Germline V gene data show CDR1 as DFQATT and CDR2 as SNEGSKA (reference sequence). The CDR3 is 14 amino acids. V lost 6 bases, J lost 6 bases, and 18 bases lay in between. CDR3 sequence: CSAPVGGPGNEQFF. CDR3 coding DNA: TGCAGTGCCCCCGTGGGGGGACCCGGCAATGAGCAGTTCTTC.

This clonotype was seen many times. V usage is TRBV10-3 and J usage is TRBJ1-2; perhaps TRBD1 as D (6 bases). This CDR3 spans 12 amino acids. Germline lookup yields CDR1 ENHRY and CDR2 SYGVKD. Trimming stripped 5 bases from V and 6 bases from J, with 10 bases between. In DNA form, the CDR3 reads TGTGCCATCAGTTCAACAGGGCATGGCTACACCTTC. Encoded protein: CAISSTGHGYTF.

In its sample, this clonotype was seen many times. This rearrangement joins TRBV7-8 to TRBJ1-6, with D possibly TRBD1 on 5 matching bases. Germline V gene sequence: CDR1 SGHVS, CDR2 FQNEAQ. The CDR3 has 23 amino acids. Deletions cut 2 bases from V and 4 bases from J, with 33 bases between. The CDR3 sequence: CASSLIVPGLGTGAEGYNSPLHF. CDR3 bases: TGTGCCAGCAGCTTAATAGTTCCAGGGTTGGGAACTGGGGCCGAGGGGTATAATTCACCCCTCCACTTT.

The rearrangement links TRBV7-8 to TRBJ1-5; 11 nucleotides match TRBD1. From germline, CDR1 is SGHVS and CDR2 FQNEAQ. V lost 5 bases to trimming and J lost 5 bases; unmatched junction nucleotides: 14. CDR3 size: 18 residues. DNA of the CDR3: TGTGCCAGCAGCCCCTACCGGGACAGGGGGATTAGTTATCAGCCCCAGCATTTT. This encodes CASSPYRDRGISYQPQHF. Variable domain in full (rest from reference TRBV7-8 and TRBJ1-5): GAGVSQSPRYKVAKRGQDVALRCDPISGHVSLFWYQQALGQGPEFLTYFQNEAQLDKSGLPSDRFFAERPEGSVSTLKIQRTQQEDSAVYLCASSPYRDRGISYQPQHFGDGTRLSIL.

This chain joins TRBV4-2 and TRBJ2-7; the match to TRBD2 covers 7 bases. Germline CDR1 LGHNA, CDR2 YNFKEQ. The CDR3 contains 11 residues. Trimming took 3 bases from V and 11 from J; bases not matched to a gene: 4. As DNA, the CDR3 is TGTGCCAGCAGCCAGGGAGGGGTGGAGTACTTC. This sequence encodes CASSQGGVEYF.

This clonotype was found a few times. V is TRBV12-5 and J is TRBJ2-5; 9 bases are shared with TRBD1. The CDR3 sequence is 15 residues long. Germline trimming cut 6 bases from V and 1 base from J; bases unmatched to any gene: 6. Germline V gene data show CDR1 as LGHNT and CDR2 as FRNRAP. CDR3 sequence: CASGPGQGSQETQYF. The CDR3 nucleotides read TGTGCTAGTGGACCGGGACAGGGCTCCCAAGAGACCCAGTACTTC.

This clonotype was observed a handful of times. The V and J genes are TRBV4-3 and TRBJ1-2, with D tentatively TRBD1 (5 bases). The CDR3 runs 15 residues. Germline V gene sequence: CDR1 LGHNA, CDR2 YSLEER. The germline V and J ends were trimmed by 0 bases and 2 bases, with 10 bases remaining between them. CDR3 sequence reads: CASSQETGTNYGYTF. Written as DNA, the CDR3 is TGCGCCAGCAGCCAAGAAACCGGGACCAACTATGGCTACACCTTC.

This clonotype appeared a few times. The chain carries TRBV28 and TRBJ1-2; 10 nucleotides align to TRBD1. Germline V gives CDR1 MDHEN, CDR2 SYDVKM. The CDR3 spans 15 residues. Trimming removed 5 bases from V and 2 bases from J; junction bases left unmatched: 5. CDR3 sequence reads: CASSRTGGGNYGYTF. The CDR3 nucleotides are TGTGCCAGCAGTCGGACAGGGGGAGGAAACTATGGCTACACCTTC.

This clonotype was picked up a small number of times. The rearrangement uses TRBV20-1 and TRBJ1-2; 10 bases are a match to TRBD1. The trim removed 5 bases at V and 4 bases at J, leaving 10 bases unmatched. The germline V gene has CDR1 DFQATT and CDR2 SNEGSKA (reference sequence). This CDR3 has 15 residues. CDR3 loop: CSAYTGTGDSYGYTF. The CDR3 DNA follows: TGCAGTGCTTACACCGGGACAGGGGATAGCTATGGCTACACCTTC.

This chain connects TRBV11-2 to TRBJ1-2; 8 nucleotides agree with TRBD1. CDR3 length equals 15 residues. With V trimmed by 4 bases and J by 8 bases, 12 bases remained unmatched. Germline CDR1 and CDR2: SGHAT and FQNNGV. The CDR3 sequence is CASSSSYRGDGGYTF. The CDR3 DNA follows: TGTGCCAGCAGCTCAAGCTACAGGGGGGACGGGGGCTACACCTTC.

The CDR3 loop reads CASSRQTSGGAVFGETQYF. CDR3 nucleotides: TGTGCCAGCAGCCGACAGACTAGCGGGGGGGCCGTCTTCGGGGAGACCCAGTACTTC. V and J are TRBV5-4 and TRBJ2-5; 14 bases are shared with TRBD2. J lost 5 bases, V lost 4 bases, and 16 bases had no gene match. This CDR3 contains 19 residues. Germline lookup yields CDR1 SGHNT and CDR2 YYREEE (reference sequence).